This T cell receptor beta chain originates from a study of cytomegalovirus exposure and HLA in healthy donors. In the PCR, 60 Vbeta and 13 Jbeta primers were used. Method: immunoSEQ multiplex PCR; TCRdb's copy keeps in-frame clones and lacks some. Recorded for this sample: tens of thousands of clones. The study's findings and limits: A later analysis found common viral pathogens apparently linked to several of the most significant clusters. Under in vitro conditions, a few CMV-associated chains were confirmed as specific for CMV antigens. Previous analysis showed most TCR beta V segments were productive about 87% or about 30% of the time. A classifier reportedly called cytomegalovirus status with high sensitivity and specificity.

V dropped 7 bases and J dropped 4 bases, with 11 bases sitting between them. CDR1 and CDR2 (germline): SQVTM, ANQGSEA. The CDR3 spans 11 residues. On this clone itself: Its antigen is undetermined.

The sequenced sample consisted of PBMCs. This receptor was identified in a man aged 35 to 55 in good health and CMV-seronegative. The chain combines TRBV29-1 with TRBJ2-7; a weak D match, TRBD1 (7 bases). CDR3 region: CSGQGGYEQYF. CDR3 in DNA: TGCAGCGGGCAGGGGGGATACGAGCAGTACTTC.